This TCR beta chain was sequenced for a study of blood T cell repertoires in COVID-19. Background on the study: The United States, Italy and Spain supplied acute and convalescent COVID-19 samples. Sample material is recorded as cDNA or gDNA derived from T cells, B-cell-depleted T cells, or PBMCs.

The repertoire was sequenced with immunoSEQ multiplex PCR; TCRdb's copy has only in-frame clones and lacks some. Of about 260,000 clones in the sample, about 81% were seen once. Participants were placed into cohorts based on the clinical history they reported. V was trimmed by 4 bases and J by 13 bases, leaving 16 bases between them. This CDR3 contains 12 residues. CDR1 and CDR2 (germline): LGHDT, YNNKEL (reference sequence). The chain joins TRBV3-1 (or the pseudogene TRBV3-2) to TRBJ1-2, with D possibly being TRBD1 (6 bases). The sample was PBMCs or T cells enriched from blood (not recorded which). This clonotype originated in a man aged 25-45 years with acute COVID-19. CDR3 in amino acids: CASSLTTGPGTF. The CDR3 region has the DNA TGTGCCAGCAGCCTAACGACAGGTCCCGGCACCTTC.